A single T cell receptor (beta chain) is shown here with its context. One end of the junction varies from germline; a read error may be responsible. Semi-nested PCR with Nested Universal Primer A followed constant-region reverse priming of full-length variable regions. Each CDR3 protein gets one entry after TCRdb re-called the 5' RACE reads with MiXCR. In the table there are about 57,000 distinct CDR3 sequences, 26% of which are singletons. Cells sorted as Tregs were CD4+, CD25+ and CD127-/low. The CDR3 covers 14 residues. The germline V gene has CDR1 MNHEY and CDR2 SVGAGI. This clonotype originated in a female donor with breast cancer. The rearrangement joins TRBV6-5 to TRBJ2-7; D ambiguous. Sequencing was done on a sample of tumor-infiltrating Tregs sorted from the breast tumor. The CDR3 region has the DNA TGTACCAGCATAAGACGAGTTGGCCCCTACGAGCAGTACTTC. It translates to CTSIRRVGPYEQYF.